This T cell receptor beta chain was sequenced during a study of response to subunit inactivated influenza vaccine. Study outcomes and limitations: Researchers suggested that each seasonal influenza vaccination recruits few new T cells.

TCRdb itself ran the RT-PCR reads through MiXCR, one entry per CDR3 protein. The sample shows 550,000 to 800,000 distinct CDR3 sequences, approximately 14% of them seen only once. This CDR3 has 13 amino acids. Regarding this clonotype: Its antigen remains unknown. One junction end does not reproduce the germline sequence, and a read error may be involved.

This clonotype was obtained from a man in his forties or fifties who received an inactivated influenza vaccine. The chain combines TRBV12-3 or TRBV12-4 with TRBJ2-2; no definite D call. Specimen: PBMCs from blood, collected less than 15 days before vaccination. CDR3 bases: TGTGCCAACAGTATAGGGCTACTCGGGGAGCTGTTTTTT. It yields the protein CANSIGLLGELFF.